This T cell receptor (beta chain) was identified during a study of cytomegalovirus exposure and HLA in healthy donors. The study's findings and limits: Later findings reportedly placed an Asian-associated ancestry cluster below the approximately 700-donor mean for N-insertions. An analysis that was carried out later associated approximately 17,000 TCR beta sequences with HLA alleles at 0.05 false discovery rate.

V was clipped by 4 bases and J by 2 bases; unmatched bases: 4. This CDR3 is 16 amino acids long. The V gene's germline CDR1 is MGHRA and CDR2 YSYEKL. This clone appeared a single time. Its antigen is still unknown. It was with 60 Vbeta and 13 Jbeta primers that the PCR ran. Sequencing was performed with immunoSEQ multiplex PCR; in TCRdb, only in-frame clones are kept and a portion is missing. The sample carries 200,000 or so clones, 70% to 90% recorded once. V usage is TRBV4-1 and J usage is TRBJ2-2; 10 nucleotides line up with TRBD1. This TCR derives from a woman between 18 and 29 years old in good health and CMV-seropositive. Sequencing was performed on PBMCs. In DNA, the CDR3 is TGCGCCAGCAGCCGAGCGACAGGGGGCAACACCGGGGAGCTGTTTTTT. Encoded protein: CASSRATGGNTGELFF.